The T cell receptor (beta chain) described here comes from a study of blood T cell repertoires in COVID-19. Looking at the study overall: Sample material is recorded as cDNA or gDNA derived from T cells, B-cell-depleted T cells, or PBMCs.

V was pared by 0 bases and J by 5 bases, with 10 bases between. The CDR3 contains 13 residues. CDR1 and CDR2 (germline): GTSNPN, SVGIG (reference sequence). Some clones are missing from TCRdb's copy, which holds only in-frame ones; the method was immunoSEQ multiplex PCR. In the table there are 250,000 to 300,000 clones, approximately 87% of which are singletons. This chain connects TRBV30 to TRBJ1-2; D remains ambiguous. The origin of this receptor is a man aged 55 to 70 who had recovered from COVID-19. The specimen was peripheral blood. Here the CDR3 DNA reads TGTGCCTGGAGTGTAGGCCCGAGGTATGGCTACACCTTC. Residues: CAWSVGPRYGYTF.